These T cell receptor beta chains were read from a single sample in a study of T-cell reconstitution after alpha-beta-depleted transplantation in children. TCRdb processed the PCR reads anew with MiXCR; each CDR3 protein has one entry. The repertoire has 480,000 or so distinct CDR3 sequences, over 9.5% of them found once; the top ten carry 2% to 2.5%. The source was PBMCs, collected before TCRalphabeta/CD19-depleted stem cell transplant. These receptors were obtained from a child aged 2 to 15 with inherited bone marrow failure, due to receive a stem cell transplant. The CDR3 runs from the conserved cysteine through the conserved F or W. Fields, in order: D gene, V gene, J gene, clone size, CDR3 DNA, CDR3 protein. D genes are given only for firm matches. Clone size appears in some rows only: once, few, many, or a class for an expanded clone.

D: NA
V: TRBV27
J: TRBJ1-1
size: many
DNA: TGTGCCAGCAGTTTATCAAGGGGCGGGAACACTGAAGCTTTCTTT
CDR3: CASSLSRGGNTEAFF

D: NA
V: TRBV28
J: TRBJ2-5
size: many
DNA: TGTGCCAGCACCGGGGCCAAAGTTGTGGGAGAGACCCAGTACTTC
CDR3: CASTGAKVVGETQYF

D: NA
V: TRBV10-3
J: TRBJ1-1
size: many
DNA: TGTGCCATCAGCGAACAGCGGAACACTGAAGCTTTCTTT
CDR3: CAISEQRNTEAFF

D: TRBD2
V: TRBV3-1
J: TRBJ2-3
size: NA
DNA: TGTGCCAGCAGCCATCCCGACGGGAGGGCCGGAGATACGCAGTATTTT
CDR3: CASSHPDGRAGDTQYF

D: NA
V: TRBV7-2
J: TRBJ2-7
size: many
DNA: TGTGCCAGCAGCTTAGCCCAGTGGGAGCAGTACTTC
CDR3: CASSLAQWEQYF

D: TRBD1
V: TRBV12-3/TRBV12-4
J: TRBJ2-1
size: NA
DNA: TGTGCCAGCAGTTTACGAGGGACAGGTGCGGGCAATGAGCAGTTCTTC
CDR3: CASSLRGTGAGNEQFF

D: TRBD2
V: TRBV4-3
J: TRBJ2-1
size: few
DNA: TGCGCCAGCAGCCAAGATAATCGGGCGGGAGGGGTCCACAATGAGCAGTTCTTC
CDR3: CASSQDNRAGGVHNEQFF

D: NA
V: TRBV6-1
J: TRBJ2-1
size: many
DNA: TGTGCCAGCAAATCGCTTAAGACCTACAATGAGCAGTTCTTC
CDR3: CASKSLKTYNEQFF

D: NA
V: TRBV27
J: TRBJ1-2
size: few
DNA: TGTGCCAGCAGTCCATCCCGGGGGGGGGCGCGTTTCTATGGCTACACCTTC
CDR3: CASSPSRGGARFYGYTF

D: TRBD2
V: TRBV10-3
J: TRBJ2-1
size: many
DNA: TGTGCCATCAGTGATTTCTCAGCGGGAGGGCATGATGAGCAGTTCTTC
CDR3: CAISDFSAGGHDEQFF

D: TRBD1
V: TRBV20-1
J: TRBJ2-3
size: many
DNA: TGCAGTGCTACCCCGGGACAGGGTCCAGATACGCAGTATTTT
CDR3: CSATPGQGPDTQYF

D: TRBD1
V: TRBV28
J: TRBJ2-7
size: many
DNA: TGTGCCAGCAGTCCCACGGACAGGTATCACTACGAGCAGTACTTC
CDR3: CASSPTDRYHYEQYF

D: NA
V: TRBV5-1
J: TRBJ1-3
size: many
DNA: TGCGCCAGCAGCGGTGACCCGCATGGAAACACCATATATTTT
CDR3: CASSGDPHGNTIYF

D: TRBD2
V: TRBV12-3/TRBV12-4
J: TRBJ2-1
size: many
DNA: TGTGCCAGCAGTCGAAGCGGGAGAGGCATCAATGAGCAGTTCTTC
CDR3: CASSRSGRGINEQFF

D: TRBD2
V: TRBV28
J: TRBJ2-1
size: many
DNA: TGTGCCAGCAGTTTATTACTAGCGGGAGACAACGGGGAGGATGAGCAGTTCTTC
CDR3: CASSLLLAGDNGEDEQFF

D: NA
V: TRBV5-1
J: TRBJ2-7
size: NA
DNA: TGCGCCAGCAGCTTGATTCCGGGGGAAGGCGAGCAGTACTTC
CDR3: CASSLIPGEGEQYF

D: NA
V: TRBV5-1
J: TRBJ1-3
size: many
DNA: TGCGCCAGCAGCTTTACCAGGGGTAACGGAAACACCATATATTTT
CDR3: CASSFTRGNGNTIYF

D: NA
V: TRBV27
J: TRBJ1-1
size: many
DNA: TGTGCCAGCAGTTTTTACCCCCGACAGGCCGGGGACACTGAAGCTTTCTTT
CDR3: CASSFYPRQAGDTEAFF

D: TRBD1
V: TRBV29-1
J: TRBJ2-4
size: many
DNA: TGCAGCGTGATGGACAGGGCCAAAAACATTCAGTACTTC
CDR3: CSVMDRAKNIQYF

D: TRBD1
V: TRBV29-1
J: TRBJ2-3
size: few
DNA: TGCAGCGTTGATTCGACAGGGGGTTCAGATACGCAGTATTTT
CDR3: CSVDSTGGSDTQYF

D: NA
V: TRBV7-2
J: TRBJ2-2
size: many
DNA: TGTGCCAGCAGCCCTGGGGCAGGCACCGGGGAGCTGTTTTTT
CDR3: CASSPGAGTGELFF

D: NA
V: TRBV11-2
J: TRBJ2-1
size: many
DNA: TGTGCCAGCAGCTACTCCGGGACTCCGGCCTTGAGTAATGAGCAGTTCTTC
CDR3: CASSYSGTPALSNEQFF

D: TRBD2
V: TRBV20-1
J: TRBJ2-3
size: few
DNA: TGCAGTGCAGAACGGACTGGCGGGAGGGCAAATACGCAGTATTTT
CDR3: CSAERTGGRANTQYF

D: NA
V: TRBV27
J: TRBJ2-5
size: few
DNA: TGTGCCAGCAGTCGCCGGTCAGTAGAGACCCAGTACTTC
CDR3: CASSRRSVETQYF

D: NA
V: TRBV4-3
J: TRBJ1-3
size: few
DNA: TGCGCCAGCAGCCGCAGGACTGGAAACACCATATATTTT
CDR3: CASSRRTGNTIYF